A selection of T cell receptor beta chains follows, all from one sample in a study of blood T cells in healthy people across ages. TCRdb itself ran the 5' RACE reads through MiXCR, one entry per CDR3 protein. The sample records some 930,000 distinct CDR3 sequences, 25% to 35% being singletons. These data also featured in a second study, about T cells of mothers and their children.

Sequencing used blood. The source is a woman aged 40 to 49 in good health. Both conserved end residues are part of each CDR3. Each record gives: J gene, CDR3 length, V gene, CDR3 protein.

j_gene: TRBJ1-6
len: 15
v_gene: TRBV5-1
CDR3aa: CASSLGQGSNSPLHF

j_gene: TRBJ1-1
len: 15
v_gene: TRBV2
CDR3aa: CASSGLRQKNTEAFF

j_gene: TRBJ1-1
len: 18
v_gene: TRBV3-1
CDR3aa: CASSQVQGIPLPNTEAFF

j_gene: TRBJ2-1
len: 11
v_gene: TRBV20-1
CDR3aa: CSAGVVNEQFF

j_gene: TRBJ2-5
len: 15
v_gene: TRBV12-3/TRBV12-4
CDR3aa: CASSPSNGNGETQYF

j_gene: TRBJ2-5
len: 16
v_gene: TRBV4-1
CDR3aa: CASSQVGGGPQETQYF

j_gene: TRBJ1-2
len: 16
v_gene: TRBV3-1
CDR3aa: CASSPGQGPPIYGYTF

j_gene: TRBJ2-7
len: 14
v_gene: TRBV6-5
CDR3aa: CASSYGSGSYEQYF

j_gene: TRBJ1-5
len: 16
v_gene: TRBV4-1
CDR3aa: CASSQEGTGVGKPQHF

j_gene: TRBJ1-4
len: 14
v_gene: TRBV7-9
CDR3aa: CASSLSAGREKLFF

j_gene: TRBJ1-2
len: 14
v_gene: TRBV5-1
CDR3aa: CASSLDVVNYGYTF

j_gene: TRBJ1-2
len: 13
v_gene: TRBV5-1
CDR3aa: CASSRDTNYGYTF

j_gene: TRBJ1-4
len: 15
v_gene: TRBV3-1
CDR3aa: CASSPSTGEGEKLFF

j_gene: TRBJ1-4
len: 14
v_gene: TRBV5-1
CDR3aa: CASSRTERNEKLFF